The 9 T cell receptor beta chains below were found in one sample sequenced in a study of T cells in Graves' hyperthyroidism and ophthalmopathy. Template material for amplifying TCR beta CDR3 regions consisted of RNA transcripts. HTBI primers were used for first-round RT-PCR of the TCR CDR3. Each CDR3 protein gets one entry after TCRdb re-called the multiplex PCR reads with MiXCR. Among about 620,000 distinct CDR3 sequences listed, 15% to 20% were seen once. Sequencing was carried out using blood. These receptor sequences come from a woman aged 25 to 45 with Graves' hyperthyroidism.

This clonotype was counted a few times. V usage is TRBV18 and J usage is TRBJ2-1; D might be TRBD1 (5 bases). In germline, CDR1 is KGHSH, CDR2 LQKENI. V was clipped by 0 bases and J by 5 bases, with 17 bases between them. The CDR3 totals 17 residues. The CDR3 nucleotides read TGTGCCAGCTCACCACCGAGAGACAGCCTCAGTCACAATGAGCAGTTCTTC. The encoded protein is CASSPPRDSLSHNEQFF.

The sample holds many counts of this clonotype. V usage is TRBV2 and J usage is TRBJ1-2; 11 nucleotides match TRBD1. Losses at the gene ends were 4 bases for V and 7 bases for J; bases not matched to a gene: 5. CDR3 length: 14 amino acids. Germline CDR1 and CDR2: SNHLY and FYNNEI. The CDR3 DNA sequence: TGTGCCAGCAGTGTACAGGGGACAGGGGGTGGCTACACCTTC. This translates into CASSVQGTGGGYTF.

In its sample, this clonotype was seen a few times. This rearrangement joins TRBV20-1 to TRBJ2-7; TRBD2 agrees at 13 bases. V lost 2 bases to trimming and J lost 5 bases; unmatched junction nucleotides: 9. This CDR3 region has 16 residues. Germline lookup yields CDR1 DFQATT and CDR2 SNEGSKA (reference sequence). The CDR3 here is CSARTGTSGTRNEQYF. The CDR3 nucleotides read TGCAGTGCTAGAACAGGGACTAGCGGGACTCGGAACGAGCAGTACTTC.

This clonotype was picked up many times. The chain is built from TRBV7-2 and TRBJ1-2; 9 nucleotides match TRBD1. The CDR3 totals 15 residues. V dropped 6 bases and J dropped 1; count of bases not matched to a gene: 6. Germline V gives CDR1 SGHTA, CDR2 FQGNSA. The CDR3 loop reads CASRNNRGHNYGYTF. CDR3 in DNA: TGTGCCAGCAGAAATAACAGGGGGCATAACTATGGCTACACCTTC.

At least ten counts were recorded for this clonotype. The chain recombines TRBV2 with TRBJ1-5; D remains unclear. Trimming removed 6 bases at V and 6 bases at J, with 12 bases between. Looked up from germline, CDR1 is SNHLY and CDR2 is FYNNEI. CDR3 length equals 13 residues. The CDR3 region has the DNA TGTGCCAGCAGGTCAAGGGCGGTTCAGCCCCAGCATTTT. Translation gives CASRSRAVQPQHF.

This clonotype appeared a few times. This CDR3 fails to terminate in the conserved phenylalanine or tryptophan, so it likely reflects a read error. V and J are TRBV11-2 and TRBJ2-7, with TRBD1 matching 7 bases. The germline gives CDR1 SGHAT, CDR2 FQNNGV. The CDR3 is made up of 15 amino acids. V dropped 2 bases and J dropped 3; count of bases not matched to a gene: 7. The CDR3 region is CASSLSRDSYYEQYL. CDR3 nucleotides: TGTGCCAGCAGCTTATCCCGGGACAGCTACTACGAGCAGTACCTC.

This clonotype was seen repeatedly, ten times or more. The chain has TRBV11-2 and TRBJ2-1; TRBD1 agrees at 10 bases. With V trimmed by 3 bases and J by 6 bases, 2 bases remained unmatched. Germline loops: CDR1 SGHAT, CDR2 FQNNGV. This CDR3 spans 14 amino acids. CDR3 DNA: TGTGCCAGCAGCTTGGGGACAGGGGCCAATGAGCAGTTCTTC. Translating it yields CASSLGTGANEQFF.

This clonotype was detected many times. The chain links TRBV29-1 to TRBJ1-2; weak D call: TRBD1 (5 bases). V gave up 4 bases and J gave up 12 bases, with 15 bases separating them. CDR1 is SQVTM, CDR2 ANQGSEA, per germline. The CDR3 has 11 residues. The CDR3 reads CSVGGEKRDTF. For the CDR3, the DNA is TGCAGCGTTGGGGGGGAGAAGAGAGACACCTTC.

With respect to this clonotype: This sequence may be a read error, since a much larger clone differs from it by one base. The V gene is TRBV15, the J gene TRBJ1-6, with D maybe TRBD1 (6 bases). V was cut by 1 base and J by 10 bases, with 11 bases left in between. The CDR3 has 14 amino acids. Germline assignment: CDR1 LNHNV and CDR2 YYDKDF (reference sequence). The CDR3 loop reads CATSRGPGTSPLHF. The CDR3 bases are TGTGCCACCAGCAGAGGTCCGGGGACATCACCCCTCCACTTT.